Below are 10 T cell receptor beta chains sequenced from a single sample in a study of T cells after yellow fever vaccination. TCRdb reprocessed the 5' RACE reads via MiXCR and lists one record per CDR3 protein. The sample has some 670,000 distinct CDR3 sequences, around an eighth seen once. The source material was PBMCs, sampled on the day of the yellow fever booster vaccination. The receptors originated from a man aged 30-40 years who received the YFV17D yellow fever vaccine.

This clonotype was counted many times. The CDR3 bases are TGCGCCAGCAGCCCCAACCCCCCCTCTAGCGGGGTAGCCAAAAACATTCAGTACTTC. Translated, it gives CASSPNPPSSGVAKNIQYF. The chain carries TRBV4-3 and TRBJ2-4; 9 bases align to TRBD2. Germline V gene data show CDR1 as LGHNA and CDR2 as YSLEER. The CDR3 contains 19 residues. V lost 4 bases and J lost 0; bases outside the gene matches: 13.

The chain joins TRBV5-1 to TRBJ2-2; D is perhaps TRBD1 or TRBD2 (5 bases each). Germline loops: CDR1 SGHRS, CDR2 YFSETQ. V shed 4 bases and J shed 3 bases, with 13 bases lying between them. CDR3 length: 15 residues. The CDR3 sequence is CASSLRDPHTGELFF. CDR3 bases: TGCGCCAGCAGCCTCCGGGACCCTCACACCGGGGAGCTGTTTTTT.

The table lists this clonotype with a few counts. This rearrangement joins TRBV20-1 to TRBJ1-1; TRBD1 matches 7 bases. The germline V gene encodes CDR1 DFQATT and CDR2 SNEGSKA (reference sequence). The CDR3 contains 13 residues. V dropped 4 bases and J dropped 5; count of bases not matched to a gene: 7. CDR3 sequence: CSATRGAGTEAFF. CDR3 DNA: TGCAGTGCTACCAGGGGGGCCGGGACTGAAGCTTTCTTT.

The genes are TRBV6-5 and TRBJ2-2; 9 bases agree with TRBD2. The CDR3 runs 18 residues. Germline V CDR1 and CDR2: MNHEY, SVGAGI. V was pared by 0 bases and J by 3 bases, with 8 bases of the junction left unmatched. CDR3 in amino acids: CASSYSVSGSPYTGELFF. The CDR3 DNA sequence: TGTGCCAGCAGTTACTCAGTTAGCGGGAGCCCCTACACCGGGGAGCTGTTTTTT.

This chain uses TRBV4-3 with TRBJ2-1, with 9 bases identical to TRBD1. Germline CDR1 LGHNA, CDR2 YSLEER. This CDR3 is built from 17 residues. The ends lost 0 bases at V and 8 bases at J; junction bases unmatched: 11. CDR3 nucleotide sequence: TGCGCCAGCAGCCAAGACCAACGCGGGACAGGGCGCGATGAGCAGTTCTTC. This codes for CASSQDQRGTGRDEQFF.

The CDR3 sequence is CASSLDFAEQYF. CDR3 nucleotides: TGTGCCAGCAGCTTAGATTTCGCCGAGCAGTACTTC. The chain combines TRBV7-9 with TRBJ2-7, with D unclear. CDR3 length: 12 residues. V dropped 1 base and J dropped 6 bases, with 7 bases sitting between them. The germline V gene has CDR1 SEHNR and CDR2 FQNEAQ (reference sequence).

This clonotype was picked up a small number of times. This sequence joins TRBV4-3 and TRBJ2-1, with 8 nucleotides matching TRBD2. Germline lookup yields CDR1 LGHNA and CDR2 YSLEER. The V and J ends lost 1 base and 5 bases, in that order; junction bases with no gene match: 7. The CDR3 consists of 16 residues. The CDR3 is CASSQGRGLGDNEQFF. The CDR3 DNA reads TGCGCCAGCAGCCAAGGACGGGGACTAGGAGACAATGAGCAGTTCTTC.

This chain links TRBV15 with TRBJ2-7; D is unresolved. This CDR3 contains 12 residues. In germline, CDR1 is LNHNV, CDR2 YYDKDF (reference sequence). Between the trimmed V and J ends, which lost 0 bases and 7 bases, there was a span of 7 bases. CDR3 sequence reads: CATSRDGYEQYF. In nucleotides, the CDR3 is TGTGCCACCAGCAGAGACGGTTATGAGCAGTACTTC.

In this sample, this clonotype turned up a few times. This chain uses TRBV4-2 with TRBJ2-2; TRBD2 matches at 12 bases. J gave up 6 bases and V 4 bases, and 6 bases lay outside the gene matches. Germline CDR1 and CDR2: LGHNA and YNFKEQ. This CDR3 is 16 amino acids long. The DNA of the CDR3 is TGTGCCAGCAGCCGAATGGCTAGCGGGGGGGCCGGGGAGCTGTTTTTT. It is translated as CASSRMASGGAGELFF.

The sample holds a few counts of this clonotype. The chain carries TRBV7-2 and TRBJ2-2; TRBD2 aligns across 7 bases. The germline gives CDR1 SGHTA, CDR2 FQGNSA. This CDR3 spans 16 amino acids. V was clipped by 5 bases and J by 0 bases; unmatched bases: 6. The CDR3 sequence: CASSTLGLTNTGELFF. CDR3 DNA sequence: TGTGCCAGCAGCACCCTGGGACTAACGAACACCGGGGAGCTGTTTTTT.